These 13 T cell receptor beta chains were all obtained from the same sample, sequenced in a study of identical twins. Each CDR3 protein is one row after TCRdb ran MiXCR on the 5' RACE reads. The data contain 200,000 or so distinct CDR3 sequences, approximately 16% of them singletons. These same records also appear under a second study, on T cells expressing NK-cell markers.

Material for sequencing was CD8+ T cells sorted from blood. The origin of the receptors is a woman aged 18 to 35 in good health.

This clonotype was observed a few times. This chain links TRBV12-3 or TRBV12-4 with TRBJ2-3; 7 positions match TRBD2. This CDR3 is built from 14 residues. V shed 3 bases and J 6 bases; nucleotides not matched to a gene: 6. This chain's CDR3 is CASSLVTSEDTQYF. The CDR3 nucleotides read TGTGCCAGCAGTTTGGTTACTAGCGAGGATACGCAGTATTTT.

V and J are TRBV9 and TRBJ1-1; D is unresolved. This CDR3 contains 13 residues. CDR1 SGDLS and CDR2 YYNGEE come from the germline V gene. The V end was cut by 0 bases, the J end by 6 bases, with 9 bases between. CDR3 sequence (DNA): TGTGCCAGCAGCGTAGAAGGGAGGGCTGAAGCTTTCTTT. This sequence encodes CASSVEGRAEAFF.

This clonotype turned up a few times. The chain recombines TRBV27 with TRBJ2-3; 10 nucleotides line up with TRBD2. The CDR3 is made up of 15 amino acids. CDR1 and CDR2 (germline): MNHEY, SMNVEV (reference sequence). V dropped 3 bases and J dropped 1; count of bases not matched to a gene: 1. CDR3 nucleotides: TGTGCCAGCAGTTTTGGGACTAGCGGCACAGATACGCAGTATTTT. This encodes CASSFGTSGTDTQYF.

The chain joins TRBV5-1 to TRBJ2-7; the D is unclear. The CDR3 contains 14 residues. In germline, CDR1 is SGHRS, CDR2 YFSETQ. Trimming stripped 2 bases from V and 5 bases from J, with 14 bases between. The CDR3 bases are TGCGCCAGCAGCTTCTCGGTACCACTCGACGAGCAGTACTTC. Residues: CASSFSVPLDEQYF.

This clonotype appeared a few times. The chain uses TRBV7-9 and TRBJ1-5, with a possible D match to TRBD1 (6 bases). CDR1 and CDR2 from the germline V gene are SEHNR and FQNEAQ (reference sequence). The CDR3 is 14 amino acids. V gave up 6 bases and J gave up 3 bases, with 12 bases separating them. CDR3 amino acids: CASSYTGYNQPQHF. The CDR3 region has the DNA TGTGCCAGCAGTTACACAGGGTACAATCAGCCCCAGCATTTT.

This chain links TRBV5-5 with TRBJ2-2, with D unclear. Trimming cost V 4 bases and J 9 bases, with 13 bases left between them. CDR1 and CDR2 from the germline V gene are SGHKS and YYEKEE (reference sequence). The CDR3 is 13 amino acids. CDR3 region: CASSPGSAWELFF. In DNA form, the CDR3 reads TGTGCCAGCAGCCCTGGGTCGGCTTGGGAGCTGTTTTTT.

This sequence joins TRBV15 and TRBJ2-3; 8 bases fit TRBD2. Trimming removed 5 bases from V and 2 bases from J; junction bases left unmatched: 6. The CDR3 is 15 residues long. Germline assignment: CDR1 LNHNV and CDR2 YYDKDF (reference sequence). The CDR3 coding sequence is TGTGCCACCAGCGGGTTAGCGGGACCCACAGATACGCAGTATTTT. Protein: CATSGLAGPTDTQYF. The full variable domain, in which reference TRBV15 and TRBJ2-3 provide the parts outside the CDR3, is DAMVIQNPRYQVTQFGKPVTLSCSQTLNHNVMYWYQQKSSQAPKLLFHYYDKDFNNEADTPDNFQSRRPNTSFCFLDIRSPGLGDTAMYLCATSGLAGPTDTQYFGPGTRLTVL.

This clonotype was detected ten times or more. At one end, the junction sequence differs from germline, possibly due to a read error. J is TRBJ2-1 and V is TRBV10-3, with D possibly TRBD2 on 6 matching bases. CDR1 is ENHRY and CDR2 is SYGVKD in the germline V gene. The CDR3 runs to 14 residues. The CDR3 nucleotides are TGTGCCACCAGTCGGGGGATCGGCTACAATGAGCAGTTCTTC. Translating gives CATSRGIGYNEQFF.

This clonotype was seen more than once but under ten times. The J gene is TRBJ2-7, the V gene TRBV12-3 or TRBV12-4; D remains ambiguous. V was shortened by 3 bases and J by 2 bases, with 11 bases between the two germline ends. The length of the CDR3 is 14 residues. The CDR3 DNA is TGTGCCAGCAGTTTGAGGCAGAACCCCTACGAGCAGTACTTC. This gives the protein CASSLRQNPYEQYF.

The sample holds a few counts of this clonotype. The J gene is TRBJ2-7, the V gene TRBV7-9; no clear D. This CDR3 has 13 residues. Germline V lookup: CDR1 SEHNR, CDR2 FQNEAQ (reference sequence). Trimming removed 1 base at V and 6 bases at J, with 10 bases between. CDR3 DNA sequence: TGTGCCAGCAGCTTAGACCCGGGTATCGAGCAGTACTTC. This encodes CASSLDPGIEQYF. Together with reference TRBV7-9 and TRBJ2-7, the CDR3 gives the full variable domain: DTGVSQNPRHKITKRGQNVTFRCDPISEHNRLYWYRQTLGQGPEFLTYFQNEAQLEKSRLLSDRFSAERPKGSFSTLEIQRTEQGDSAMYLCASSLDPGIEQYFGPGTRLTVT.

This clonotype was observed a handful of times. This sequence joins TRBV27 and TRBJ2-3, with 8 nucleotides matching TRBD2. This CDR3 has 14 amino acids. CDR1 MNHEY and CDR2 SMNVEV come from the germline V gene (reference sequence). The J segment lost 4 bases and the V segment lost 6 bases, leaving 6 bases of the junction unmatched. CDR3: CASSLSGIPDTQYF. The CDR3 DNA follows: TGTGCCAGCAGCCTTAGCGGGATCCCAGATACGCAGTATTTT.

The chain combines TRBV27 with TRBJ2-7; no reliable D call. The CDR3 covers 13 residues. Germline values: CDR1 MNHEY, CDR2 SMNVEV (reference sequence). The V end was cut by 2 bases, the J end by 3 bases, with 8 bases between. The CDR3 sequence is CASSLRANYEQYF. The DNA of the CDR3 is TGTGCCAGCAGTTTAAGGGCCAACTACGAGCAGTACTTC.

This clonotype was counted only a few times. The genes are TRBV19 and TRBJ2-1, with TRBD2 matching 12 bases. The CDR3 has 15 residues. J lost 7 bases, V lost 7 bases, and 8 bases had no gene match. Germline CDR1 LNHDA, CDR2 SQIVND (reference sequence). The CDR3 sequence: CASTPGLAGPNEQFF. The DNA for the CDR3 is TGTGCCAGTACCCCGGGACTAGCGGGTCCAAATGAGCAGTTCTTC.